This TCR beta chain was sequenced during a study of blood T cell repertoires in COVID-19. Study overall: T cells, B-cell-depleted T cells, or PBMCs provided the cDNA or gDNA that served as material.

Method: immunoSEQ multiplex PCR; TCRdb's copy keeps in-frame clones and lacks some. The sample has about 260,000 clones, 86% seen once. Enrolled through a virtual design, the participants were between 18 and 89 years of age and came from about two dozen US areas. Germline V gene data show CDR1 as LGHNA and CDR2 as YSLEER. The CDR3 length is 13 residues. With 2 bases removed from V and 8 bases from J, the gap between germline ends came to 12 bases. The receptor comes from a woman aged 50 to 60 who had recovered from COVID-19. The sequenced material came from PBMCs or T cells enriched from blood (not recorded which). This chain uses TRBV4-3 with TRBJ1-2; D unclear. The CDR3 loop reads CASSQNERAGYTF. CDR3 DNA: TGCGCCAGCAGCCAAAATGAGCGGGCGGGCTACACCTTC.